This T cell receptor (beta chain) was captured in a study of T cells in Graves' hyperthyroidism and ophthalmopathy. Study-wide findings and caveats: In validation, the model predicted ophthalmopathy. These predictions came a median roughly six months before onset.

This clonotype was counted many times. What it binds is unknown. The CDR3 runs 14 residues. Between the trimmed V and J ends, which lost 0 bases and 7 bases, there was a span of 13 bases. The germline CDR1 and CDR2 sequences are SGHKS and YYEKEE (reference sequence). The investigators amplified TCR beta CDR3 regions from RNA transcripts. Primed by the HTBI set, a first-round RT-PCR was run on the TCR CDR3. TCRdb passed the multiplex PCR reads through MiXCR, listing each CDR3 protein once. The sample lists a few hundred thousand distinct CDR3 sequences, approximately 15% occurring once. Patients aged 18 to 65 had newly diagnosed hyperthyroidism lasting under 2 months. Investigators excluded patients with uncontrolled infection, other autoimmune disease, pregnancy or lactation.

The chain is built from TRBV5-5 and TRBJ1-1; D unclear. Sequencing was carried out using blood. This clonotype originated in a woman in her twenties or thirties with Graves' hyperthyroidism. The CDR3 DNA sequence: TGTGCCAGCAGCTTGGACGGGAGTCCCCTTGAAGCTTTCTTT. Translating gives CASSLDGSPLEAFF.